The 32 T cell receptor beta chains below were found in one sample sequenced in a study of blood T cell repertoires in COVID-19. Using immunoSEQ multiplex PCR, the repertoire was profiled, and TCRdb retains in-frame clones only, with some absent. The sample lists 180,000 or so clones, approximately 81% occurring once. The sample consisted of peripheral blood. These receptors all stem from a woman in her seventies with COVID-19, enrolled during active disease.

The rearrangement links TRBV5-1 to TRBJ2-1, with D tentatively TRBD2 (7 bases). The germline V gene encodes CDR1 SGHRS and CDR2 YFSETQ. This CDR3 has 15 residues. Between the trimmed V and J ends, which lost 4 bases and 6 bases, there was a span of 17 bases. The CDR3 sequence is CASSPQGGASNEQFF. CDR3 in DNA: TGCGCCAGCAGCCCACAAGGGGGGGCGAGCAATGAGCAGTTCTTC.

The V gene is TRBV11-2, the J gene TRBJ2-2, with a tentative D call TRBD1 (6 bases). Germline values: CDR1 SGHAT, CDR2 FQNNGV. The CDR3 spans 16 residues. V lost 5 bases to trimming and J lost 4 bases, with 17 bases between them. The CDR3 nucleotides are TGTGCCAGCAGCGCGCCAGGGGAACGAGGCACCGGGGAGCTGTTTTTT. Protein: CASSAPGERGTGELFF.

V usage is TRBV28 and J usage is TRBJ2-7; 13 bases fit TRBD2. This CDR3 has 16 amino acids. The J segment lost 3 bases and the V segment lost 4 bases, leaving 6 bases of the junction unmatched. Germline CDR1 and CDR2: MDHEN and SYDVKM. The CDR3 reads CASSSPRTSGSYEQYF. The CDR3 bases are TGTGCCAGCAGTTCCCCCCGGACTAGCGGGAGCTACGAGCAGTACTTC.

This clone turned up a few times. The chain joins TRBV3-1 (or the pseudogene TRBV3-2) to TRBJ1-5; perhaps TRBD1 as D (5 bases). V was shortened by 4 bases and J by 7 bases, with 17 bases between the two germline ends. CDR1 is LGHDT, CDR2 YNNKEL, per germline (reference sequence). There are 15 residues in the CDR3. CDR3 sequence reads: CASSPAGGGGQPQHF. The CDR3 DNA reads as TGTGCCAGCAGCCCGGCGGGGGGAGGCGGGCAGCCCCAGCATTTT.

The rearrangement links TRBV5-8 to TRBJ1-6; D not certain. The germline V gene encodes CDR1 SGHTS and CDR2 YDEGEE. The CDR3 spans 14 residues. The ends were cut back, 2 bases at V and 6 bases at J, with 9 bases in the middle. The CDR3 here is CASSFGGGNSPLHF. The CDR3 DNA reads as TGTGCCAGCAGCTTCGGCGGTGGTAATTCACCCCTCCACTTT.

V gene TRBV6-5 combines with J gene TRBJ2-7, with D possibly TRBD2 on 7 matching bases. This CDR3 is 14 amino acids long. Trimming cost V 7 bases and J 7 bases, with 20 bases left between them. Germline V gene sequence: CDR1 MNHEY, CDR2 SVGAGI. The chain's CDR3 is CASIRHAGAEEQYV. The CDR3 nucleotides are TGTGCCAGCATTCGTCACGCGGGGGCTGAGGAGCAGTACGTC.

The CDR3, as DNA: TGTGCCAGCAGCCATAGGCGGACAGGGGGTCGGAATGAGCAGTTCTTC. Amino acids: CASSHRRTGGRNEQFF. The chain has TRBV14 and TRBJ2-1; 10 bases agree with TRBD1. V lost 3 bases, J lost 7 bases, and 9 bases stayed unmatched. The CDR3 has 16 residues. Germline loops: CDR1 SGHDN, CDR2 FVKESK.

The rearrangement uses TRBV5-1 and TRBJ1-1; D might be TRBD1 (6 bases). The CDR3 runs 14 residues. The V end lost 5 bases, the J end lost 1 base, and 12 bases lay between the germline ends. From germline, CDR1 is SGHRS and CDR2 YFSETQ. The CDR3 reads CASRPTTGNTEAFF. In DNA form, the CDR3 reads TGCGCCAGCAGACCTACGACAGGGAACACTGAAGCTTTCTTT.

This clone was recorded a few times. V gene TRBV6-1 combines with J gene TRBJ2-3; 12 bases fit TRBD2. The ends lost 3 bases at V and 5 bases at J; junction bases unmatched: 9. The CDR3 has 17 amino acids. Germline V gene data show CDR1 as MNHNS and CDR2 as SASEGT. The chain's CDR3 is CASSDPLAGGLRDTQYF. The CDR3 DNA reads TGTGCCAGCAGTGACCCACTAGCGGGGGGTCTCAGAGATACGCAGTATTTT.

The J gene is TRBJ1-3, the V gene TRBV19; maybe TRBD1 (5 bases). Germline V gene sequence: CDR1 LNHDA, CDR2 SQIVND (reference sequence). The CDR3 extends over 15 amino acids. Trimming left V 0 bases short and J 2 bases short, with 8 bases between. The CDR3 protein is CASSIDGGAGNTIYF. For the CDR3, the DNA is TGTGCCAGTAGTATAGATGGAGGGGCTGGAAACACCATATATTTT.

This chain links TRBV18 with TRBJ2-5; TRBD1 matches 8 bases. Germline CDR1 KGHSH, CDR2 LQKENI. The CDR3 runs to 14 residues. V was pared by 4 bases and J by 4 bases, with 5 bases of the junction left unmatched. The CDR3 protein is CASSLDRGGETQYF. In DNA, the CDR3 is TGTGCCAGCTCACTCGACAGGGGAGGAGAGACCCAGTACTTC.

This sequence joins TRBV6-2 or TRBV6-3 and TRBJ2-3; 8 nucleotides line up with TRBD2. From germline, CDR1 is MNHEY and CDR2 SVGEGT. The CDR3 length is 16 residues. Trimming cost V 4 bases and J 3 bases; bases outside gene matches: 9. CDR3 residues: CASSLQRLAFTDTQYF. Written as DNA, the CDR3 is TGTGCCAGCAGTTTGCAGAGACTAGCGTTTACAGATACGCAGTATTTT.

The chain joins TRBV3-1 (or the pseudogene TRBV3-2) to TRBJ2-5, with 11 bases fitting TRBD2. CDR1 is LGHDT and CDR2 is YNNKEL in the germline V gene (reference sequence). The CDR3 contains 17 residues. The V gene end was trimmed by 4 bases and the J gene end by 3 bases; junction bases not matched to a gene: 10. The CDR3: CASSPSSGTSGKETQYF. The CDR3 region has the DNA TGTGCCAGCAGCCCATCTTCGGGGACTAGCGGAAAAGAGACCCAGTACTTC.

The chain links TRBV29-1 to TRBJ1-1; tentative D call: TRBD1 (6 bases). The CDR3 totals 14 residues. Trimming removed 7 bases at V and 0 bases at J, with 15 bases between. From germline, CDR1 is SQVTM and CDR2 ANQGSEA. The CDR3 DNA sequence: TGCAGCGGGCTAGTAGGGGGAATGAACACTGAAGCTTTCTTT. Its protein is CSGLVGGMNTEAFF.

This chain links TRBV6-1 with TRBJ2-3; 10 nucleotides agree with TRBD2. Germline V gene data show CDR1 as MNHNS and CDR2 as SASEGT. V lost 2 bases to trimming and J lost 5 bases; unmatched junction nucleotides: 10. The CDR3 totals 17 residues. CDR3 region: CASSESSGGAPGDTQYF. In DNA form, the CDR3 reads TGTGCCAGCAGTGAATCGAGCGGGGGGGCCCCAGGAGATACGCAGTATTTT.

This chain connects TRBV7-9 to TRBJ2-7; 11 positions agree with TRBD1. The J segment lost 2 bases and the V segment lost 5 bases, leaving 14 bases of the junction unmatched. This CDR3 region has 18 residues. CDR1 and CDR2 from the germline V gene are SEHNR and FQNEAQ (reference sequence). The CDR3: CASSTPELGQGVTYEQYF. DNA for the CDR3: TGTGCCAGCAGCACCCCCGAGCTGGGACAGGGGGTAACCTACGAGCAGTACTTC.

This clone was seen only a few times. The V gene is TRBV12-3 or TRBV12-4, the J gene TRBJ1-2; 7 nucleotides align to TRBD1. The CDR3 has 13 amino acids. The J segment lost 4 bases and the V segment lost 5 bases, leaving 4 bases of the junction unmatched. The CDR3 loop reads CASSVGTAYGYTF. CDR3 sequence (DNA): TGTGCCAGCAGTGTGGGGACAGCCTATGGCTACACCTTC.

This CDR3 is CASRGDVRGTDTQYF. The DNA of the CDR3 is TGTGCCAGCAGAGGCGACGTGAGGGGGACAGATACGCAGTATTTT. V is TRBV5-4 and J is TRBJ2-3; maybe TRBD1 (6 bases). The CDR3 is 15 amino acids. Trimming cost V 5 bases and J 3 bases, with 16 bases left between them. Germline V gives CDR1 SGHNT, CDR2 YYREEE (reference sequence).

On this clone itself: Its ends do not fully match the called genes, so a read error is possible. Other DNA sequences in the same sample also yield this CDR3. The CDR3 is CASSVDRVCHFNEKLFF. DNA for the CDR3: TGCGCCAGCAGTGTCGACAGGGTCTGCCACTTTAATGAAAAACTGTTTTTT. V is TRBV6-7 and J is TRBJ1-4; 7 bases fit TRBD1. TRBV6-7 is identified as an open reading frame with a role that is uncertain. This CDR3 comprises 17 residues.

This clone showed up just once. J is TRBJ1-4 and V is TRBV10-1, with D perhaps matching TRBD1 (6 bases). This CDR3 spans 13 amino acids. V was cut by 5 bases and J by 5 bases, with 9 bases left in between. Germline assignment: CDR1 WNHNN and CDR2 SYGVQD (reference sequence). CDR3 bases: TGCGCCAGCAGTCGGGACACAAATGAAAAACTGTTTTTT. Protein sequence: CASSRDTNEKLFF.

CDR3 sequence (DNA): TGTGCCAGCAGTGAACTAGGCGGCAGGGGGAACACCATATATTTT. Translated: CASSELGGRGNTIYF. The J gene is TRBJ1-3, the V gene TRBV6-1, with 7 positions matching TRBD1. The germline V gene has CDR1 MNHNS and CDR2 SASEGT. Germline trimming cut 2 bases from V and 7 bases from J; bases unmatched to any gene: 8. This CDR3 region has 15 residues.

The chain uses TRBV7-2 and TRBJ2-1; a possible D gene is TRBD2 (5 bases). The CDR3 runs 15 residues. CDR1 and CDR2 from the germline V gene are SGHTA and FQGNSA. V lost 3 bases, J lost 0 bases, and 9 bases lay in between. The CDR3, as DNA: TGTGCCAGCAGCTTTAAGAGCGGCTCCTACAATGAGCAGTTCTTC. It yields the protein CASSFKSGSYNEQFF.

The chain combines TRBV9 with TRBJ1-1; 9 nucleotides match TRBD1. From germline, CDR1 is SGDLS and CDR2 YYNGEE. This CDR3 is built from 13 residues. After removal of 3 bases from V and 6 bases from J, the junction contained 3 bases not matched to a gene. CDR3 in DNA: TGTGCCAGCAGCGCACGGGACAGGGCTGAAGCTTTCTTT. Encoded protein: CASSARDRAEAFF.

J is TRBJ2-7 and V is TRBV6-5; 10 nucleotides agree with TRBD1. J gave up 9 bases and V 8 bases, and 13 bases lay outside the gene matches. Germline V gene sequence: CDR1 MNHEY, CDR2 SVGAGI. CDR3 length: 14 residues. CDR3 residues: CASRPTGQGLGQYF. DNA for the CDR3: TGTGCCAGCCGACCCACGGGACAGGGGCTCGGGCAGTACTTC.

This chain uses TRBV19 with TRBJ2-7, with D possibly TRBD2 on 5 matching bases. The V gene's germline CDR1 is LNHDA and CDR2 SQIVND (reference sequence). The CDR3 loop spans 14 amino acids. Deletions cut 11 bases from V and 5 bases from J, with 22 bases between. Here the CDR3 reads CAPRPGSTCDEQYF. The CDR3 region has the DNA TGTGCCCCCAGGCCGGGAAGTACATGCGACGAGCAGTACTTC.

This clone has a handful of counts. The genes are TRBV27 and TRBJ1-2; 12 positions agree with TRBD1. This CDR3 spans 18 amino acids. Germline values: CDR1 MNHEY, CDR2 SMNVEV (reference sequence). J lost 4 bases, V lost 6 bases, and 15 bases had no gene match. CDR3 sequence: CASRAQGDRGPGGYGYTF. In DNA, the CDR3 is TGTGCCAGCAGGGCCCAAGGGGACAGGGGGCCCGGAGGCTATGGCTACACCTTC.

The chain links TRBV5-1 to TRBJ1-6, with 8 bases aligning to TRBD1. The germline CDR1 and CDR2 sequences are SGHRS and YFSETQ. This CDR3 has 14 amino acids. The junction had 9 bases not matched to a gene; V was cut back by 2 bases and J by 14 bases. CDR3 amino acids: CASSLGTGAPSLHF. The CDR3 coding sequence is TGCGCCAGCAGCTTAGGGACAGGAGCTCCTTCCCTCCACTTT.

The V gene is TRBV4-2, the J gene TRBJ2-7; no firm D call. V lost 1 base and J lost 2, with 15 bases in between. The CDR3 runs 16 residues. Germline-derived CDR1 and CDR2 are LGHNA and YNFKEQ. The CDR3 spells CASSQGLETYPYEQYF. Here the CDR3 DNA reads TGTGCCAGCAGCCAAGGCCTTGAGACTTATCCCTACGAGCAGTACTTC.

This chain links TRBV7-8 with TRBJ1-6; D is ambiguous. Germline assignment: CDR1 SGHVS and CDR2 FQNEAQ. Trimming pared 5 bases from V and 11 bases from J, leaving 22 bases between. This CDR3 spans 16 amino acids. The CDR3 loop reads CASSIRPGNNAPPLHF. In nucleotides, the CDR3 is TGTGCCAGCAGCATAAGACCGGGGAACAACGCCCCACCCCTCCACTTT.

The V and J genes are TRBV28 and TRBJ2-7, with 8 bases aligning to TRBD2. Trimming took 4 bases from V and 4 from J; bases not matched to a gene: 9. CDR1 is MDHEN and CDR2 is SYDVKM in the germline V gene. The CDR3 has 15 residues. The CDR3 sequence is CASSSAGGWGYEQYF. The CDR3 DNA reads as TGTGCCAGCAGTTCCGCGGGGGGTTGGGGTTACGAGCAGTACTTC.

This chain uses TRBV5-1 with TRBJ1-3, with unresolved D. CDR3 length: 13 residues. V lost 7 bases and J lost 0, with 8 bases in between. Per the germline V gene, CDR1 is SGHRS and CDR2 is YFSETQ. This CDR3 reads CASALNSGNTIYF. The CDR3 DNA follows: TGCGCCAGCGCACTGAACTCTGGAAACACCATATATTTT.

For the CDR3, the DNA is TGTGCCAGTCGTACAGACACCTATAATTCACCCCTCCACTTT. Encoded protein: CASRTDTYNSPLHF. This chain uses TRBV6-5 with TRBJ1-6; D call uncertain. The CDR3 sequence is 14 residues long. With 9 bases removed from V and 2 bases from J, the gap between germline ends came to 11 bases. The germline CDR1 and CDR2 sequences are MNHEY and SVGAGI.